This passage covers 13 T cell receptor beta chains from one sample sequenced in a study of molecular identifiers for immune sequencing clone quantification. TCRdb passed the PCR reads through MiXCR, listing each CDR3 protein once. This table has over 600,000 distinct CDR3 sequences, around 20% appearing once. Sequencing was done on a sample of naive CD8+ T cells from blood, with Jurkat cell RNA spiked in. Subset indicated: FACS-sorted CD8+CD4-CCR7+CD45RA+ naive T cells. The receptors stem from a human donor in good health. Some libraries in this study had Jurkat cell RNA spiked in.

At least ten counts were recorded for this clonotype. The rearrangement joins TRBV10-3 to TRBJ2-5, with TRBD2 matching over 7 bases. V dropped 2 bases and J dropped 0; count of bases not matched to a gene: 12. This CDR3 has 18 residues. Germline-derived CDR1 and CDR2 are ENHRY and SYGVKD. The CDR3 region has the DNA TGTGCCATCAGTGAGGGGGAGGGGTCGATATTCTACCAAGAGACCCAGTACTTC. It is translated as CAISEGEGSIFYQETQYF.

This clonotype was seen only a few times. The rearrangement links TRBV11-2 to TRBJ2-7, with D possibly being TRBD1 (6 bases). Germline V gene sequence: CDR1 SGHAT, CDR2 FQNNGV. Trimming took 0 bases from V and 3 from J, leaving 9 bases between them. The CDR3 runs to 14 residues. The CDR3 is CASSLDQGGYEQYF. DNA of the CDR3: TGTGCCAGCAGCTTAGATCAAGGGGGCTACGAGCAGTACTTC.

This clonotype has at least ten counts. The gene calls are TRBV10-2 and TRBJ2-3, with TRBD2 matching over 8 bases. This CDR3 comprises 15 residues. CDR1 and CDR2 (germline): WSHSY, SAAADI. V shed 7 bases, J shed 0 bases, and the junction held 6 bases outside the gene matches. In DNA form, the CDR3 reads TGCGCCAGCACGGAGGCGGGAGGAAGCACAGATACGCAGTATTTT. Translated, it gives CASTEAGGSTDTQYF.

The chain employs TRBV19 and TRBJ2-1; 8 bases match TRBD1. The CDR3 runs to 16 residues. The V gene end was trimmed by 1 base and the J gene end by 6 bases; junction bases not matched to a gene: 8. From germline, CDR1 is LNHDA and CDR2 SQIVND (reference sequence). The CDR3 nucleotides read TGTGCCAGTAGTATAGGCACAGGGGGTTTATTCAATGAGCAGTTCTTC. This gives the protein CASSIGTGGLFNEQFF.

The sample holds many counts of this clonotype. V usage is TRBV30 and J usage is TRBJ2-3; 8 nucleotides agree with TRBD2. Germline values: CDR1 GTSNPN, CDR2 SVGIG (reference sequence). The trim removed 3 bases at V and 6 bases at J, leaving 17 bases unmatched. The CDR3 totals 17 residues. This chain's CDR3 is CAWRSLPSGGIGDTQYF. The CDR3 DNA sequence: TGTGCCTGGAGATCATTACCGAGCGGGGGCATAGGGGATACGCAGTATTTT.

CDR3 residues: CASSLGTGFSYEQYF. The CDR3 nucleotides are TGTGCCAGCAGTCTAGGGACAGGATTCTCCTACGAGCAGTACTTC. The chain combines TRBV27 with TRBJ2-7, with 8 nucleotides matching TRBD1. V was clipped by 5 bases and J by 0 bases; unmatched bases: 6. The V gene's germline CDR1 is MNHEY and CDR2 SMNVEV (reference sequence). CDR3 length: 15 amino acids.

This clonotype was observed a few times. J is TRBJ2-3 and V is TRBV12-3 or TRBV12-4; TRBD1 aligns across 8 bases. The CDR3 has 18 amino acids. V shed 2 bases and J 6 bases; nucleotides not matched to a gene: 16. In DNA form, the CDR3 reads TGTGCCAGCAGTTTAACGGGGATTGGGGACAGGAAGACCGATACGCAGTATTTT. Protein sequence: CASSLTGIGDRKTDTQYF.

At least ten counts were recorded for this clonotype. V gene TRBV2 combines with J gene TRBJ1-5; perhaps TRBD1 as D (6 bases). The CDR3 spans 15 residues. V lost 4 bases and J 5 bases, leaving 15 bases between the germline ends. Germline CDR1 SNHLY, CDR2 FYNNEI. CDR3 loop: CASSVGVRGDQPQHF. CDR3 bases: TGTGCCAGCAGTGTTGGGGTCAGGGGAGATCAGCCCCAGCATTTT.

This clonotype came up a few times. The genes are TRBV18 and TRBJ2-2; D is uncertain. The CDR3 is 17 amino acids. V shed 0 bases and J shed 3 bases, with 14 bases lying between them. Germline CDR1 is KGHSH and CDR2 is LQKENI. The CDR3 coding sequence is TGTGCCAGCTCACCACCAGTCGGAGCATTGGACACCGGGGAGCTGTTTTTT. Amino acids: CASSPPVGALDTGELFF.

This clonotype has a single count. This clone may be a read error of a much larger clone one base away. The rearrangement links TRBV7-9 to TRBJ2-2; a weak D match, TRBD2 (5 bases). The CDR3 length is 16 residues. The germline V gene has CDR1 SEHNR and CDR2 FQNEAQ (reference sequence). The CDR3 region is CASSFHSTYITGELSF. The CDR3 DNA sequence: TGTGCCAGCAGCTTCCACTCTACCTATATTACCGGGGAGCTGTCTTTT.

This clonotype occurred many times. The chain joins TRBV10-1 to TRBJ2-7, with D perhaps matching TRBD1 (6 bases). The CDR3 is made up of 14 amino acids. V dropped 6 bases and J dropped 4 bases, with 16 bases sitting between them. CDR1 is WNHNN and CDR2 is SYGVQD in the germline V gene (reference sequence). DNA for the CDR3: TGCGCCAGCAGCCCCGGGACAAATATTTACGAGCAGTACTTC. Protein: CASSPGTNIYEQYF.

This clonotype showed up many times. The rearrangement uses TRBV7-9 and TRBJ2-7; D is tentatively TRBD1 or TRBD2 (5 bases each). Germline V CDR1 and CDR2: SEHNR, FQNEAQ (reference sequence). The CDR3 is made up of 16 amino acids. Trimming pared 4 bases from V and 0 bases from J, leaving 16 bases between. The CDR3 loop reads CASSSGTGDSSYEQYF. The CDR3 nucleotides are TGTGCCAGCAGCTCCGGGACGGGCGATAGCTCCTACGAGCAGTACTTC.

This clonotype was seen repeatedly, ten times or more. The CDR3 DNA reads as TGCGCCAGCAGCTCTTTGACAGGTAGCTCTGGAAACACCATATATTTT. This encodes CASSSLTGSSGNTIYF. V gene TRBV5-1 combines with J gene TRBJ1-3, with a possible D match to TRBD1 (6 bases). The CDR3 runs 16 residues. V lost 3 bases to trimming and J lost 0 bases, with 13 bases between them. Germline V CDR1 and CDR2: SGHRS, YFSETQ.